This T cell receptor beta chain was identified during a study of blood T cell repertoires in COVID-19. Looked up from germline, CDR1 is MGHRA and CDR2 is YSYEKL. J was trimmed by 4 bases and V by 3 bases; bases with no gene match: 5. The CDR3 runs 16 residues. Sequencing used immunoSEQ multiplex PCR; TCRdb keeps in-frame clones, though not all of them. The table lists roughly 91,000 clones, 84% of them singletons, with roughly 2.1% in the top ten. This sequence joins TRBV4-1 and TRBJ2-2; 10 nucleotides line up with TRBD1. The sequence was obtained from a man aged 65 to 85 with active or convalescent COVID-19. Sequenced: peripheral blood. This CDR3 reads CASSHPGQGFTGELFF. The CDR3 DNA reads TGCGCCAGCAGCCACCCGGGACAGGGGTTCACCGGGGAGCTGTTTTTT.